One and the same sample provided the 17 T cell receptor beta chains below, sequenced in a study of neurological immune-mediated disorders. TCRdb used MiXCR to reprocess the 5' RACE reads, holding one entry per CDR3 protein. Altogether 130,000 or so distinct CDR3 sequences are present, more than 2.5% being singletons, with the ten largest covering over 1%. The sequenced sample consisted of PBMCs. The receptors here all came from a woman between 25 and 40 years old with multiple sclerosis.

This clonotype came up many times. The chain uses TRBV7-9 and TRBJ2-6; 11 nucleotides agree with TRBD1. Germline V gene sequence: CDR1 SEHNR, CDR2 FQNEAQ (reference sequence). V dropped 4 bases and J dropped 0; count of bases not matched to a gene: 2. The CDR3 sequence is 17 residues long. The CDR3 reads CASSSGTGGSGANVLTF. DNA for the CDR3: TGTGCCAGCAGCTCCGGGACAGGGGGCTCTGGGGCCAACGTCCTGACTTTC.

This clonotype was detected ten times or more. The chain links TRBV12-3 or TRBV12-4 to TRBJ2-7, with D possibly matching TRBD1 (6 bases). The V gene lost 7 bases and the J gene lost 7 bases, with 14 bases spanning the gap. The CDR3 sequence is 12 residues long. As DNA, the CDR3 is TGTGCCAGCAATTCAGGGGCTGGGGAGCAGTACTTC. Its protein is CASNSGAGEQYF.

At least ten counts were recorded for this clonotype. The genes are TRBV20-1 and TRBJ2-7; TRBD1 matches 9 bases. Trimming at V came to 4 bases and at J to 1 base, leaving 5 bases not matched to a gene. Looked up from germline, CDR1 is DFQATT and CDR2 is SNEGSKA (reference sequence). CDR3 length equals 14 residues. Here the CDR3 reads CSAKKTGGSYEQYF. The CDR3 nucleotides are TGCAGTGCTAAAAAGACAGGGGGATCCTACGAGCAGTACTTC.

This clonotype occurred many times. The chain links TRBV9 to TRBJ2-5, with unresolved D. Trimming stripped 0 bases from V and 0 bases from J, with 6 bases between. This CDR3 comprises 14 residues. Germline V gene lookup returns CDR1 SGDLS and CDR2 YYNGEE. The CDR3 reads CASSVGRYQETQYF. CDR3 nucleotides: TGTGCCAGCAGCGTAGGAAGGTACCAAGAGACCCAGTACTTC. Full variable domain (missing parts from reference TRBV9 and TRBJ2-5): DSGVTQTPKHLITATGQRVTLRCSPRSGDLSVYWYQQSLDQGLQFLIQYYNGEERAKGNILERFSAQQFPDLHSELNLSSLELGDSALYFCASSVGRYQETQYFGPGTRLLVL.

This clonotype was seen repeatedly, ten times or more. The rearrangement links TRBV29-1 to TRBJ2-7; 8 nucleotides agree with TRBD1. V trimming: 7 bases; J trimming: 3 bases; junction bases outside the gene matches: 8. Germline loops: CDR1 SQVTM, CDR2 ANQGSEA. This CDR3 contains 13 residues. CDR3 amino acids: CSAARTGYYEQYF. CDR3 nucleotide sequence: TGCAGCGCCGCGAGGACAGGGTACTACGAGCAGTACTTC.

Regarding this clonotype: One base away lies a much larger clone, so this may be a sequencing read error. V usage is TRBV7-9 and J usage is TRBJ2-7; 8 positions agree with TRBD2. In germline, CDR1 is SEHNR, CDR2 FQNEAQ (reference sequence). The CDR3 loop spans 17 amino acids. V shed 0 bases, J shed 4 bases, and the junction held 11 bases outside the gene matches. CDR3 sequence reads: CASSLARAGVPPYEQYF. The CDR3 DNA is TGTGCCAGCAGCTTAGCGCGAGCGGGAGTCCCCCCTTACGAGCAGTACTTC.

This clonotype has ten or more counts. The V gene is TRBV12-3 or TRBV12-4, the J gene TRBJ1-5; D is perhaps TRBD1 (5 bases). V was clipped by 5 bases and J by 10 bases, with 18 bases between them. CDR3 length: 14 residues. This CDR3 reads CASSNVTGRFPQHF. The CDR3, as DNA: TGTGCCAGCAGTAACGTAACGGGACGGTTCCCCCAGCATTTT.

There are many counts of this clonotype. The chain is built from TRBV6-5 and TRBJ2-7, with 7 bases aligning to TRBD2. CDR1 and CDR2 from the germline V gene are MNHEY and SVGAGI. The J segment lost 6 bases and the V segment lost 2 bases, leaving 7 bases of the junction unmatched. The CDR3 is 14 residues long. The CDR3 region is CASSYATGGSEQYF. The CDR3 DNA sequence: TGTGCCAGCAGTTACGCCACCGGGGGGAGCGAGCAGTACTTC.

This clonotype was counted at least ten times. The V call is TRBV10-2, the J call TRBJ2-7; the match to TRBD2 covers 7 bases. Germline lookup yields CDR1 WSHSY and CDR2 SAAADI. This CDR3 spans 17 amino acids. The J segment lost 7 bases and the V segment lost 3 bases, leaving 18 bases of the junction unmatched. CDR3 DNA: TGCGCCAGCAGTGAAAGATCGGGTAGCGGGTCCCTCGGGGAGCAGTACTTC. Translation gives CASSERSGSGSLGEQYF.

This clonotype was observed many times. V gene TRBV4-1 combines with J gene TRBJ2-7; 8 bases are a match to TRBD1. J gave up 4 bases and V 1 base, and 9 bases lay outside the gene matches. CDR1 and CDR2 (germline): MGHRA, YSYEKL. This CDR3 has 16 amino acids. CDR3 in amino acids: CASSQGAGTGAYEQYF. The CDR3 bases are TGCGCCAGCAGCCAAGGAGCCGGGACAGGAGCATACGAGCAGTACTTC.

Ten or more counts support this clonotype. This sequence joins TRBV27 and TRBJ2-2; tentatively, D is TRBD1 (5 bases). The CDR3 totals 15 residues. Trimming left V 5 bases short and J 0 bases short, with 10 bases between. Germline loops: CDR1 MNHEY, CDR2 SMNVEV (reference sequence). The CDR3 DNA sequence: TGTGCCAGCAGTCGTCTAGGGGCGAACACCGGGGAGCTGTTTTTT. Protein: CASSRLGANTGELFF.

This clonotype was counted at least ten times. This chain links TRBV7-9 with TRBJ1-1, with D unresolved. Germline V gene sequence: CDR1 SEHNR, CDR2 FQNEAQ (reference sequence). Trimming took off 8 bases at V and 1 base at J, with 11 bases between the two ends. This CDR3 is 13 amino acids long. DNA of the CDR3: TGTGCCAGCGTAGGCCAGGCGAACACTGAAGCTTTCTTT. Protein: CASVGQANTEAFF.

Ten or more counts support this clonotype. The chain couples TRBV28 to TRBJ1-1, with 8 nucleotides matching TRBD1. The CDR3 is 14 amino acids. Germline-derived CDR1 and CDR2 are MDHEN and SYDVKM. J lost 6 bases, V lost 5 bases, and 8 bases had no gene match. The CDR3 reads CASSLPQGGAEAFF. The CDR3 bases are TGTGCCAGCAGTCTACCACAGGGGGGAGCTGAAGCTTTCTTT. Based on the CDR3 plus reference TRBV28 and TRBJ1-1, the full variable domain is DVKVTQSSRYLVKRTGEKVFLECVQDMDHENMFWYRQDPGLGLRLIYFSYDVKMKEKGDIPEGYSVSREKKERFSLILESASTNQTSMYLCASSLPQGGAEAFFGQGTRLTVV.

In its sample, this clonotype was seen many times. This chain uses TRBV5-1 with TRBJ1-6; possibly TRBD1 for D (6 bases). Germline-derived CDR1 and CDR2 are SGHRS and YFSETQ. Trimming left V 0 bases short and J 0 bases short, with 16 bases between. The length of the CDR3 is 19 residues. The CDR3 is CASSLGDTGVLSYNSPLHF. The CDR3 DNA follows: TGCGCCAGCAGCTTGGGGGACACCGGGGTACTCTCCTATAATTCACCCCTCCACTTT.

This clonotype has a count of ten or more. The chain is built from TRBV7-2 and TRBJ2-5, with D possibly matching TRBD2 (5 bases). Germline CDR1 reads SGHTA; CDR2 reads FQGNSA. Trimming took off 1 base at V and 1 base at J, with 10 bases between the two ends. CDR3 length: 15 amino acids. As DNA, the CDR3 is TGTGCCAGCAGCTTAGAGGCGGGCCCCCAAGAGACCCAGTACTTC. Residues: CASSLEAGPQETQYF.

This clonotype has at least ten counts. V gene TRBV5-1 combines with J gene TRBJ1-2; TRBD1 aligns across 12 bases. Unmatched junction bases numbered 3, after V lost 0 bases and J lost 6 bases. Germline CDR1 SGHRS, CDR2 YFSETQ. This CDR3 contains 15 residues. The CDR3: CASSLEGQGANGYTF. CDR3 bases: TGCGCCAGCAGCTTGGAGGGACAGGGGGCTAATGGCTACACCTTC.

The table lists this clonotype with many counts. CDR3 in amino acids: CASSFVAMSEQFF. CDR3 nucleotide sequence: TGTGCCAGCAGTTTCGTAGCTATGAGTGAGCAGTTCTTC. The chain employs TRBV12-3 or TRBV12-4 and TRBJ2-1; D is uncertain. Trimming pared 3 bases from V and 9 bases from J, leaving 12 bases between. The CDR3 is 13 amino acids.